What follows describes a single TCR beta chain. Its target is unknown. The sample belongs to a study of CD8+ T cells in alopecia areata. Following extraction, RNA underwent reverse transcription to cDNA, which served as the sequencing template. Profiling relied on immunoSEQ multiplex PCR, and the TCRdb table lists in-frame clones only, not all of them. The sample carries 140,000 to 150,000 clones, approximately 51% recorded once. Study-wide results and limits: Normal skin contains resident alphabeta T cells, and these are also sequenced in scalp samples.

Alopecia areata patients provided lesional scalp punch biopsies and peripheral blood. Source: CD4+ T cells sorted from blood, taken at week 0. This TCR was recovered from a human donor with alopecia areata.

CDR3 sequence (DNA): TGCAGCGTTGAAGACAAAGCCTCTCCAGCGGGAGCCTACAATGAGCAGTTCTTC. This codes for CSVEDKASPAGAYNEQFF. The gene calls are TRBV29-1 and TRBJ2-1; TRBD2 aligns across 8 bases. Germline V gene data show CDR1 as SQVTM and CDR2 as ANQGSEA. The CDR3 covers 18 residues. V lost 0 bases and J lost 2; bases outside the gene matches: 12.